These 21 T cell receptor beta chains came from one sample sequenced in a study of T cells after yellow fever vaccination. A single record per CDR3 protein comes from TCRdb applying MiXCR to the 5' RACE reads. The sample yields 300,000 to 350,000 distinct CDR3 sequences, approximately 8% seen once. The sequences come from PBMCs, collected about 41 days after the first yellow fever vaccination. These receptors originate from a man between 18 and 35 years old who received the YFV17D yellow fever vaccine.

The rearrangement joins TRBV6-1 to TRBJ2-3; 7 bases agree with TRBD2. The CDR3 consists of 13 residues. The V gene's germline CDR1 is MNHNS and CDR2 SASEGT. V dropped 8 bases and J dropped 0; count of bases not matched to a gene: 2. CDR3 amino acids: CASGLVSTDTQYF. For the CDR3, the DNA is TGTGCCAGCGGACTAGTTAGCACAGATACGCAGTATTTT.

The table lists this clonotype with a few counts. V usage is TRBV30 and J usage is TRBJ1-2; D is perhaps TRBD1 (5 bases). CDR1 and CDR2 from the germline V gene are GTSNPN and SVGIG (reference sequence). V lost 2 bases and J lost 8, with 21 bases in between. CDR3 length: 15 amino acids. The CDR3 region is CAWSIGSEGFRGYTF. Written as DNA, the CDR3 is TGTGCCTGGAGTATAGGTTCCGAGGGGTTTAGGGGCTACACCTTC. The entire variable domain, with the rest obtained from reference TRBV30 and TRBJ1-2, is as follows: SQTIHQWPATLVQPVGSPLSLECTVEGTSNPNLYWYRQAAGRGLQLLFYSVGIGQISSEVPQNLSASRPQDRQFILSSKKLLLSDSGFYLCAWSIGSEGFRGYTFGSGTRLTVV.

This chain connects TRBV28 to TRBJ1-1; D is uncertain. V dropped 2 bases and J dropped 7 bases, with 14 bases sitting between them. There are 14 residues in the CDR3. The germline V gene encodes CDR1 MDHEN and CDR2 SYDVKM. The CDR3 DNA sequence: TGTGCCAGCAGTTTAGTAGGTGGGCCGGTTGAAGCTTTCTTT. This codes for CASSLVGGPVEAFF.

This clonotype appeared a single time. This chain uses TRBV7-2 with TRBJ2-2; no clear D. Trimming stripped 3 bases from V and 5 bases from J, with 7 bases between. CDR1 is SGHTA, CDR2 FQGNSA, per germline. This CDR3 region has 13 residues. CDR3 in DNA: TGTGCCAGCAGCTTTGTTGAGACCGGGGAGCTGTTTTTT. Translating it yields CASSFVETGELFF.

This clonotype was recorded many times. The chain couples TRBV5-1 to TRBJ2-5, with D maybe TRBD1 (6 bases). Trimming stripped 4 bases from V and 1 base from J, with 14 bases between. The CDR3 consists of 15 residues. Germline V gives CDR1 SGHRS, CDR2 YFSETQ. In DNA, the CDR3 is TGCGCCAGCAGCCCTACAGGGCCGGCCCAAGAGACCCAGTACTTC. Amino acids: CASSPTGPAQETQYF.

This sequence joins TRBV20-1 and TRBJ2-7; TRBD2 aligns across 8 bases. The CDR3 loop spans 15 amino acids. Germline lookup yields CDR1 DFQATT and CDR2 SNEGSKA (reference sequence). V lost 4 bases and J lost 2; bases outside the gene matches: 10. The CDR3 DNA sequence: TGCAGTGCTACACTCGATAGTAGCGGGGCCTACGAGCAGTACTTC. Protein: CSATLDSSGAYEQYF.

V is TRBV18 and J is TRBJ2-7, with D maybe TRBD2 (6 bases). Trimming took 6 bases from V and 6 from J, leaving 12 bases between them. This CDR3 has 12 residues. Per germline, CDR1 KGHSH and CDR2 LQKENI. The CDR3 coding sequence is TGTGCCAGCTCCCAAGCGGGTGGCGAGCAGTACGTC. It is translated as CASSQAGGEQYV.

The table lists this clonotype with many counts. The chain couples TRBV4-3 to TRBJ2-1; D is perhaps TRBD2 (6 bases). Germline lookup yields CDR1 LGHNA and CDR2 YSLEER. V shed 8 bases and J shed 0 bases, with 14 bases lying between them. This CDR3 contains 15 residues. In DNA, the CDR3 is TGCGCCAGCCGAAGAGGGCGGGACTCCTACAATGAGCAGTTCTTC. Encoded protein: CASRRGRDSYNEQFF.

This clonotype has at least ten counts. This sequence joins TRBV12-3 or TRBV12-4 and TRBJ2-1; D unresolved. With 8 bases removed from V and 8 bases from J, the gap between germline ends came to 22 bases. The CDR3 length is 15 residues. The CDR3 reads CASGIRQVYLDEQFF. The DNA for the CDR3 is TGTGCCAGCGGGATAAGGCAGGTGTACCTCGATGAGCAGTTCTTC.

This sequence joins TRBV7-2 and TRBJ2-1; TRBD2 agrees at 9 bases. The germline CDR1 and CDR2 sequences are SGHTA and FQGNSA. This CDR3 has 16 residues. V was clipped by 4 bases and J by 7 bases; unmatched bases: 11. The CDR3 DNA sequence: TGTGCCAGCAGCTGGGGCGGGGGGGCACGGAGAAATGAGCAGTTCTTC. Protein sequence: CASSWGGGARRNEQFF. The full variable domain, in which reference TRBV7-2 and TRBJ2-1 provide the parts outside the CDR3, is GAGVSQSPSNKVTEKGKDVELRCDPISGHTALYWYRQSLGQGLEFLIYFQGNSAPDKSGLPSDRFSAERTGGSVSTLTIQRTQQEDSAVYLCASSWGGGARRNEQFFGPGTRLTVL.

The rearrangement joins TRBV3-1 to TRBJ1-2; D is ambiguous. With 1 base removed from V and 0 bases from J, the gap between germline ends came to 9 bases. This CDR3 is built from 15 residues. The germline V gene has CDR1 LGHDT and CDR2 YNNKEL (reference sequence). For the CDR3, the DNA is TGTGCCAGCAGCCAAGTATATACGGCTAACTATGGCTACACCTTC. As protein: CASSQVYTANYGYTF.

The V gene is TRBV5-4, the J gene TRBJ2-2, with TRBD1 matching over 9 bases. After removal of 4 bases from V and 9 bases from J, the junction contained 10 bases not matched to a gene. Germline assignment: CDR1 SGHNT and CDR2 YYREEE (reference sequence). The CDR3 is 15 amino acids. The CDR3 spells CASSADRGVSRELFF. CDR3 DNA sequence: TGTGCCAGCAGCGCGGACAGGGGTGTGAGTAGGGAGCTGTTTTTT.

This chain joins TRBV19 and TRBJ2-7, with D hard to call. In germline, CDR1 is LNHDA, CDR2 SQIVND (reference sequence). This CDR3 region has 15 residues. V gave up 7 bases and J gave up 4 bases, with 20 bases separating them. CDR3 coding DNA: TGTGCCAGTAAAGCGTGGGCGACCGCCCGTTACGAGCAGTACTTC. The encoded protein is CASKAWATARYEQYF.

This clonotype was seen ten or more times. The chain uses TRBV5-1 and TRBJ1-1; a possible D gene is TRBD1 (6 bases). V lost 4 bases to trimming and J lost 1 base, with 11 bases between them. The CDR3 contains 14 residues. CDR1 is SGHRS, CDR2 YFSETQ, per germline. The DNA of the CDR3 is TGCGCCAGCAGCCAACAGGGCAGGAACACTGAAGCTTTCTTT. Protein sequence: CASSQQGRNTEAFF.

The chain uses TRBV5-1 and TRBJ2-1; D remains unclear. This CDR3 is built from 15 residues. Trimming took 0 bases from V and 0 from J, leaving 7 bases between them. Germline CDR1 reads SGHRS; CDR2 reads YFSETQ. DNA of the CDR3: TGCGCCAGCAGCTTGGGGGTTCTCTCCTACAATGAGCAGTTCTTC. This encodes CASSLGVLSYNEQFF.

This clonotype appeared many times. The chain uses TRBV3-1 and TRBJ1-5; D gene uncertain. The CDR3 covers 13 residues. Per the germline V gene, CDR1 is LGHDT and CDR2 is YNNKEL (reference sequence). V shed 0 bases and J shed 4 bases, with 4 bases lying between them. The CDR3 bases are TGTGCCAGCAGCCAAGATCTGAATCAGCCCCAGCATTTT. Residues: CASSQDLNQPQHF.

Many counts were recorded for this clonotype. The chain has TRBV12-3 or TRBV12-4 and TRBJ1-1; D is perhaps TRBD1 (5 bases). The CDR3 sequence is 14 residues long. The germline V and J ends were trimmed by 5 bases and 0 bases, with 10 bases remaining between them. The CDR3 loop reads CASSGGRLNTEAFF. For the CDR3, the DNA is TGTGCCAGCAGTGGGGGACGTTTGAACACTGAAGCTTTCTTT.

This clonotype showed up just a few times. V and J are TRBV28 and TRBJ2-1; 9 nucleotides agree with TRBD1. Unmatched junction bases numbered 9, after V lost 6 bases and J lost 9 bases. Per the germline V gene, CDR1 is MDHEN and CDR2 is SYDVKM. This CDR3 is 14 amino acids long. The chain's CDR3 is CASSSTDRGAEQFF. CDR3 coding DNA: TGTGCCAGCAGCTCGACTGACAGGGGGGCTGAGCAGTTCTTC.

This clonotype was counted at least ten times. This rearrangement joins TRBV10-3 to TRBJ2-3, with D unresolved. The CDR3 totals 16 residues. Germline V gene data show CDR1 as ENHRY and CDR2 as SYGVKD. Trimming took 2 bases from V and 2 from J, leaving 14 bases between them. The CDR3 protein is CAISEGWQDLTDTQYF. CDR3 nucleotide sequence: TGTGCCATCAGTGAGGGATGGCAAGACCTCACAGATACGCAGTATTTT.

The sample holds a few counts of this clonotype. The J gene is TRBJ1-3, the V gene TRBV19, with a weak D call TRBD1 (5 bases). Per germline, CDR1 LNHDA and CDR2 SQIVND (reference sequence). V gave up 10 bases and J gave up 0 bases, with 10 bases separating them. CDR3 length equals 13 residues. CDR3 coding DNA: TGTGCCACGAGGGGCTACTCTGGAAACACCATATATTTT. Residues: CATRGYSGNTIYF.

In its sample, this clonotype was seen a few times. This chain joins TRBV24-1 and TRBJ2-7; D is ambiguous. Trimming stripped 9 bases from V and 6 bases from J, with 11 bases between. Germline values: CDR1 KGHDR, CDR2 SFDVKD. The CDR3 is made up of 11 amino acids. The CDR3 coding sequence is TGTGCCACCCCCCCTCTCGGCGAGCAGTACGTC. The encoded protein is CATPPLGEQYV.